Following are 9 T cell receptor beta chains from one sample sequenced in a study of cytomegalovirus exposure and HLA in healthy donors. The PCR made use of 60 Vbeta and 13 Jbeta primers. Here immunoSEQ multiplex PCR was the method, and the copy in TCRdb shows in-frame clones only, minus some. The sample lists some 130,000 clones; 70% to 85% were seen once. The sample comprised PBMCs. These receptors were obtained from a man between 35 and 55 years old in good health and CMV-seropositive.

The V call is TRBV7-2, the J call TRBJ2-5, with 11 nucleotides matching TRBD2. The end of the DNA aligns better with TRBJ2-7, so the J call may be wrong. CDR3 length equals 15 residues. Per germline, CDR1 SGHTA and CDR2 FQGNSA. The CDR3 bases are TGTGCCAGCAGCTTAAGACTAGCGGGGCCCTACGAGCAGTACTTC. It is translated as CASSLRLAGPYEQYF.

The chain joins TRBV14 to TRBJ2-4; D is perhaps TRBD1 (6 bases). From germline, CDR1 is SGHDN and CDR2 FVKESK. The CDR3 length is 14 residues. The germline V and J ends were trimmed by 1 base and 8 bases, with 12 bases remaining between them. The CDR3 region has the DNA TGTGCCAGCAGCCAAGGTATAGGGGGATACATTCAGTACTTC. This gives the protein CASSQGIGGYIQYF.

In DNA, the CDR3 is TGTGCCTGGAGTTGGTCCACTAGCGGGAGTTTAGGGAACACCGGGGAGCTGTTTTTT. It yields the protein CAWSWSTSGSLGNTGELFF. The chain carries TRBV30 and TRBJ2-2, with 11 bases fitting TRBD2. The V and J ends lost 2 bases and 1 base, in that order; junction bases with no gene match: 12. Germline loops: CDR1 GTSNPN, CDR2 SVGIG (reference sequence). The CDR3 totals 19 residues.

V usage is TRBV2 and J usage is TRBJ2-7; possible D gene TRBD2, 6 bases. The CDR3 extends over 14 amino acids. Germline values: CDR1 SNHLY, CDR2 FYNNEI. V dropped 11 bases and J dropped 0 bases, with 17 bases sitting between them. The CDR3 spells CAWGDTGTSYEQYF. Here the CDR3 DNA reads TGTGCCTGGGGGGATACCGGGACCTCCTACGAGCAGTACTTC.

V usage is TRBV5-1 and J usage is TRBJ1-2; no reliable D call. There are 15 residues in the CDR3. The ends were cut back, 4 bases at V and 0 bases at J, with 13 bases in the middle. Germline CDR1 and CDR2: SGHRS and YFSETQ. CDR3 sequence: CASSPDSLANYGYTF. Here the CDR3 DNA reads TGCGCCAGCAGCCCCGATAGCCTAGCTAACTATGGCTACACCTTC.

This chain joins TRBV28 and TRBJ1-5; D may be TRBD1 (5 bases). The CDR3 runs 12 residues. Germline V gene sequence: CDR1 MDHEN, CDR2 SYDVKM. Between the trimmed V and J ends, which lost 6 bases and 6 bases, there was a span of 9 bases. The CDR3 is CASSQGTQPQHF. The CDR3 bases are TGTGCCAGCAGCCAGGGAACTCAGCCCCAGCATTTT.

This rearrangement joins TRBV9 to TRBJ1-1; D unresolved. Germline lookup yields CDR1 SGDLS and CDR2 YYNGEE. The CDR3 is 15 amino acids. Trimming shortened V by 0 bases and J by 1 base, and 10 bases separated the two germline ends. CDR3 sequence (DNA): TGTGCCAGCAGCGTAGCCCCGACTTCGAACACTGAAGCTTTCTTT. Translated, it gives CASSVAPTSNTEAFF.

This clone has more than one count but fewer than ten. The rearrangement joins TRBV11-2 to TRBJ1-3; no clear D. The CDR3 consists of 14 residues. Germline V gene lookup returns CDR1 SGHAT and CDR2 FQNNGV. V lost 2 bases, J lost 2 bases, and 7 bases lay in between. The CDR3 nucleotides read TGTGCCAGCAGCTTATCAGGAACTGGAAACACCATATATTTT. This sequence encodes CASSLSGTGNTIYF.

This clone has only a few counts. The same CDR3 can be traced to other DNA sequences in this sample. The chain uses TRBV5-4 and TRBJ2-3; 8 bases match TRBD2. The CDR3 runs 19 residues. Germline loops: CDR1 SGHNT, CDR2 YYREEE (reference sequence). The ends lost 4 bases at V and 0 bases at J; junction bases unmatched: 16. This CDR3 reads CASSAVKSSGSFSTDTQYF. As DNA, the CDR3 is TGTGCCAGCAGCGCGGTTAAGTCTAGCGGGTCCTTCAGCACAGATACGCAGTATTTT.